The source of this T cell receptor beta chain is a study of T cell clonotyping in hematopoietic cell transplantation. Using immunoSEQ multiplex PCR, the repertoire was profiled, and TCRdb retains in-frame clones only, with some absent. The sample yields more than 10,000 clones, roughly four fifths seen once. Germline CDR1 SGHRS, CDR2 YFSETQ. Deletions cut 2 bases from V and 0 bases from J, with 12 bases between. There are 17 residues in the CDR3. This rearrangement joins TRBV5-1 to TRBJ1-6; D uncertain. This clonotype originated in a female patient in her 40s who had an allogeneic stem cell transplant from a related donor, so T cells may come from the graft donor. Some clones in this sample may be carry-over from other donors' samples. The sequenced sample was PBMCs, obtained 100 days after allogeneic stem cell transplant. The CDR3, as DNA: TGCGCCAGCAGCTTAGCAGACCTTAGCTCCTATAATTCACCCCTCCACTTT. Its protein product is CASSLADLSSYNSPLHF.